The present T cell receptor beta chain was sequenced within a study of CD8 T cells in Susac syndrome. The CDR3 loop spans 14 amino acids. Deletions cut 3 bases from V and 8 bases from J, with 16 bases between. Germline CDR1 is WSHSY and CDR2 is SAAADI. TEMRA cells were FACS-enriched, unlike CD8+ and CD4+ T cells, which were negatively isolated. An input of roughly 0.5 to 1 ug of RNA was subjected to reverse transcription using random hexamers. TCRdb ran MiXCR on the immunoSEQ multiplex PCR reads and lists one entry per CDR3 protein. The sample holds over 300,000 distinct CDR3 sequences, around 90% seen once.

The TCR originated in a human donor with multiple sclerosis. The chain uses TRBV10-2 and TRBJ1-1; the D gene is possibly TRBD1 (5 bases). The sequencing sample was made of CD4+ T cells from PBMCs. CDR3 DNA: TGCGCCAGCAGTGAACCGCTTTCGGGGGGAGAAGCTTTCTTT. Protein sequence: CASSEPLSGGEAFF.